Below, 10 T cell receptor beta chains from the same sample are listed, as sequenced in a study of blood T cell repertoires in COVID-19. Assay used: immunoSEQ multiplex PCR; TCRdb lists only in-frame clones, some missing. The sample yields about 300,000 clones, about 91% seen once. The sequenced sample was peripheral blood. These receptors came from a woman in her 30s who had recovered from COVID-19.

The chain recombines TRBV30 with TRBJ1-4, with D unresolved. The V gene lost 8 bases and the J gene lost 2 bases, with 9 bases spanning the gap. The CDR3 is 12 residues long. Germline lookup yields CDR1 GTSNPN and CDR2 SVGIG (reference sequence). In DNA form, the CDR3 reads TGTGCCAGTGTACGGACTAATGAAAAACTGTTTTTT. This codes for CASVRTNEKLFF.

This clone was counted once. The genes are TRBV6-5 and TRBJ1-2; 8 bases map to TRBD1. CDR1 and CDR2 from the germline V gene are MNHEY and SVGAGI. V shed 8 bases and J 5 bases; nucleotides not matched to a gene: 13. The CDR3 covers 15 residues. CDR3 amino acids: CASQGTRTGSYGYTF. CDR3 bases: TGTGCCAGCCAGGGGACCCGGACAGGGTCTTATGGCTACACCTTC.

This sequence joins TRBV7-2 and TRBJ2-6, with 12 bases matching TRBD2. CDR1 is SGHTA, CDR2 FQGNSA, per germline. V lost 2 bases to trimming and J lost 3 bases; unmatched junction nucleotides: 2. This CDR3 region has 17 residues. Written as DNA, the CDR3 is TGTGCCAGCAGCTTACTAGCGGGGGGGCGTGGGGCCAACGTCCTGACTTTC. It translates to CASSLLAGGRGANVLTF.

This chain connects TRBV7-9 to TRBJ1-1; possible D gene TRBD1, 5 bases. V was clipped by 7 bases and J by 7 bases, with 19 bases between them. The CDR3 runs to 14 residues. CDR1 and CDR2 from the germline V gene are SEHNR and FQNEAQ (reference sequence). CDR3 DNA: TGTGCCAGCAACCCACCGGGACTGGGAAATGAAGCTTTCTTT. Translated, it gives CASNPPGLGNEAFF. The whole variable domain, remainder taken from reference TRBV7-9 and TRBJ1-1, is DTGVSQNPRHKITKRGQNVTFRCDPISEHNRLYWYRQTLGQGPEFLTYFQNEAQLEKSRLLSDRFSAERPKGSFSTLEIQRTEQGDSAMYLCASNPPGLGNEAFFGQGTRLTVV.

CDR3 region: CASSLHRGPNTEAFF. CDR3 coding DNA: TGTGCCAGCTCACTACACAGGGGGCCGAACACTGAAGCTTTCTTT. The V and J genes are TRBV18 and TRBJ1-1; 9 nucleotides align to TRBD1. Germline V CDR1 and CDR2: KGHSH, LQKENI. The length of the CDR3 is 15 residues. The junction had 4 bases not matched to a gene; V was cut back by 4 bases and J by 1 base. The full variable domain, its missing parts supplied by reference TRBV18 and TRBJ1-1, is NAGVMQNPRHLVRRRGQEARLRCSPMKGHSHVYWYRQLPEEGLKFMVYLQKENIIDESGMPKERFSAEFPKEGPSILRIQQVVRGDSAAYFCASSLHRGPNTEAFFGQGTRLTVV.

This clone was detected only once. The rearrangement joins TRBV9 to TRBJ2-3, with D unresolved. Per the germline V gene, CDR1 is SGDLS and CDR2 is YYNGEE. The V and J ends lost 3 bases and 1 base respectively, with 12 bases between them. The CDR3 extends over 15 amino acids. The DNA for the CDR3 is TGTGCCAGCAGCGCTCGACTGGTGGGCACAGATACGCAGTATTTT. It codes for CASSARLVGTDTQYF.

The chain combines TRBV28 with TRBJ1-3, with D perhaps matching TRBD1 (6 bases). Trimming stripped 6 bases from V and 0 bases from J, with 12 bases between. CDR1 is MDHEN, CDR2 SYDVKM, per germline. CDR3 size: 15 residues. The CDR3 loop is CASSRQVRSGNTIYF. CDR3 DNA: TGTGCCAGCAGCCGACAGGTTCGCTCTGGAAACACCATATATTTT. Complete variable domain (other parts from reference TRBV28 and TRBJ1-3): DVKVTQSSRYLVKRTGEKVFLECVQDMDHENMFWYRQDPGLGLRLIYFSYDVKMKEKGDIPEGYSVSREKKERFSLILESASTNQTSMYLCASSRQVRSGNTIYFGEGSWLTVV.

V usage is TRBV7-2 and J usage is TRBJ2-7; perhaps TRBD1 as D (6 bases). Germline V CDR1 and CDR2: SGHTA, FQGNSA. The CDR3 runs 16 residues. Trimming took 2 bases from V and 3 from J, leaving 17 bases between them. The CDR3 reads CASSLRVMRGNYEQYF. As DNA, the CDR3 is TGTGCCAGCAGCTTAAGAGTCATGAGGGGGAACTACGAGCAGTACTTC.

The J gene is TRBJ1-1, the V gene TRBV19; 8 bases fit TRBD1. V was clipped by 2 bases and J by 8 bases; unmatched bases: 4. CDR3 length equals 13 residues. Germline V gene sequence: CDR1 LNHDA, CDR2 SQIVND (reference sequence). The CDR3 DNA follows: TGTGCCAGTAGTATAAGACAGGGGAGAGAAGCTTTCTTT. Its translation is CASSIRQGREAFF.

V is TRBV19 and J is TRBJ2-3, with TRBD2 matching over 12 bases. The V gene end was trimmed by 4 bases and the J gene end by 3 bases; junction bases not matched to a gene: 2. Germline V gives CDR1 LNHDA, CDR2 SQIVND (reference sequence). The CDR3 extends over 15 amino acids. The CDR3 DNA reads TGTGCCAGTAGTACTAGCGGGGGGGGTACAGATACGCAGTATTTT. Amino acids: CASSTSGGGTDTQYF.